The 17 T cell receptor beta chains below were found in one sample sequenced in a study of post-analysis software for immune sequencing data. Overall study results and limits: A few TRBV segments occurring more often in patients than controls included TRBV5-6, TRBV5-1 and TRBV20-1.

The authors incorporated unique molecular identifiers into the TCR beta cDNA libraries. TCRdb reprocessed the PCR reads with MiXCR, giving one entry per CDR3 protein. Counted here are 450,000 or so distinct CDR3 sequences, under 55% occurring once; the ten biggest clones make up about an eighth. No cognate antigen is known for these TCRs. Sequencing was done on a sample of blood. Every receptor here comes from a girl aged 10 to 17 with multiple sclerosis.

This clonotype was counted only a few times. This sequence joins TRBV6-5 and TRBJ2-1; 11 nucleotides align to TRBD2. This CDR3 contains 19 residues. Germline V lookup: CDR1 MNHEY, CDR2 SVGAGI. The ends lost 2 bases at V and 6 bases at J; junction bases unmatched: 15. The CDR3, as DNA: TGTGCCAGCAGTTACGTCGGCGTCCAACTAGCGGGAGTAGGCAATGAGCAGTTCTTC. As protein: CASSYVGVQLAGVGNEQFF.

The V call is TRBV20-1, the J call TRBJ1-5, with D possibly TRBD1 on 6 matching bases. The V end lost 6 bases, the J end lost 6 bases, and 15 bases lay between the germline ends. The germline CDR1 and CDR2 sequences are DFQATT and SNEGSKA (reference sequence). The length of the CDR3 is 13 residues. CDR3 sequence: CSATTGAGQPQHF. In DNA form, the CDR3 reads TGCAGTGCCACGACAGGTGCTGGTCAGCCCCAGCATTTT.

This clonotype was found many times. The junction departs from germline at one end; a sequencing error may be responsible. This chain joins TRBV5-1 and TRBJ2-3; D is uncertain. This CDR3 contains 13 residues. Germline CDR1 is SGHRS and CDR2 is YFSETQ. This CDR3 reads CASSLDRTDTQYF. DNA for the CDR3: TGTGCCAGCAGCTTAGATCGCACAGATACGCAGTATTTT.

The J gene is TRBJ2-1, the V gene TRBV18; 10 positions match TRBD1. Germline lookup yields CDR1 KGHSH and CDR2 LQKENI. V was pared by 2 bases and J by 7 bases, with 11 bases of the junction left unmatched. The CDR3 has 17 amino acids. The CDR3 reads CASSPNMAGTGENEQFF. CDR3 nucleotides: TGTGCCAGCTCACCAAATATGGCAGGGACAGGGGAAAATGAGCAGTTCTTC.

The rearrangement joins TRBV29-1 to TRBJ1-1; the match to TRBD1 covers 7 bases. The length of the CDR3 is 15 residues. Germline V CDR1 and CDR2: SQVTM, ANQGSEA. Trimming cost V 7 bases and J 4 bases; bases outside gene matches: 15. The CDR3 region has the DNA TGCAGCGCCCAAAATCGACAGGGTCAGTCCACTGAAGCTTTCTTT. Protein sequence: CSAQNRQGQSTEAFF.

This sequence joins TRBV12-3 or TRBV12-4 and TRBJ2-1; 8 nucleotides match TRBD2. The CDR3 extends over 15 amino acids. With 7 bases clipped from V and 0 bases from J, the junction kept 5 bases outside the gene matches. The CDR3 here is CASNPSGGSYNEQFF. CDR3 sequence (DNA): TGTGCCAGCAACCCAAGCGGGGGCTCCTACAATGAGCAGTTCTTC.

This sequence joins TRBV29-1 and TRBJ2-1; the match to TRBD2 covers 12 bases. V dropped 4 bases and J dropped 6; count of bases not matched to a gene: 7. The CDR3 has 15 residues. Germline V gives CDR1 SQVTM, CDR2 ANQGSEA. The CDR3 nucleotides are TGCAGCGTTGTTAGACTAGCGGGAGACTTCAATGAGCAGTTCTTC. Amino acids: CSVVRLAGDFNEQFF.

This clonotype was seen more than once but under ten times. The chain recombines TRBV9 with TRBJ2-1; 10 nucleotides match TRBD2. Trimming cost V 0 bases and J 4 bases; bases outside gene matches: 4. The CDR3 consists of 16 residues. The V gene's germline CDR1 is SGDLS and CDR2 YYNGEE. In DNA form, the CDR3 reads TGTGCCAGCAGCGTAGCGGCTAGCGGGAGTTACAATGAGCAGTTCTTC. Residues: CASSVAASGSYNEQFF.

CDR3 in DNA: TGTGCCAGCAGCATAACCGGGACAGGGGGCGAGACCCAGTACTTC. Protein sequence: CASSITGTGGETQYF. The V and J genes are TRBV7-9 and TRBJ2-5; 12 bases map to TRBD1. This CDR3 is 15 amino acids long. Germline V lookup: CDR1 SEHNR, CDR2 FQNEAQ (reference sequence). V dropped 5 bases and J dropped 5; count of bases not matched to a gene: 6.

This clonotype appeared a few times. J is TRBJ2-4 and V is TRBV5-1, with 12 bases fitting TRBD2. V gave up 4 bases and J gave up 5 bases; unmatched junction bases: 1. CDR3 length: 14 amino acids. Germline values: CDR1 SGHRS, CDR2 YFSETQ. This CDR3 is CASSPSGRENIQYF. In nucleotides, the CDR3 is TGCGCCAGCAGCCCTAGCGGGAGGGAAAACATTCAGTACTTC.

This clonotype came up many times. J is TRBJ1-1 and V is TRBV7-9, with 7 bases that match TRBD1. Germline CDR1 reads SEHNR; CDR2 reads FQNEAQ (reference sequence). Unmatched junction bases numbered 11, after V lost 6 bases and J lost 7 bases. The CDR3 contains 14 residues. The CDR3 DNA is TGTGCCAGCAGAGAACAGGGGCGCGTCCTTGAAGCTTTCTTT. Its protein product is CASREQGRVLEAFF.

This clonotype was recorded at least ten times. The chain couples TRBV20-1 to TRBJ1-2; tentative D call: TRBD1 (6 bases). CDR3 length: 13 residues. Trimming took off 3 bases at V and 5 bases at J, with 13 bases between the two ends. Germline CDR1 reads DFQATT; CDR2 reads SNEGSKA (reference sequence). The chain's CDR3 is CSARAGAGYGYTF. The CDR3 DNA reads TGCAGTGCTAGGGCGGGGGCGGGGTATGGCTACACCTTC.

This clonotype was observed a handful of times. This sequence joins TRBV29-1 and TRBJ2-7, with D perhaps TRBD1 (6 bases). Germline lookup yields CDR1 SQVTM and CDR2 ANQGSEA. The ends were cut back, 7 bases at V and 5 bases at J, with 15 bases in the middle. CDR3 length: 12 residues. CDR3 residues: CSASTGRHEQYF. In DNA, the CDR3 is TGCAGCGCGTCCACAGGGAGACACGAGCAGTACTTC.

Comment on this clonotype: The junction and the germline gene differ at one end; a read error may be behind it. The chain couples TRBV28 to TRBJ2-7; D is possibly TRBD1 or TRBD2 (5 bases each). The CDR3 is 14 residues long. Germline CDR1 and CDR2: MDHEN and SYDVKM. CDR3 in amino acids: CTSSLSGGSYEQYF. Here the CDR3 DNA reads TGTACCAGCAGTTTATCTGGGGGATCCTACGAGCAGTACTTC.

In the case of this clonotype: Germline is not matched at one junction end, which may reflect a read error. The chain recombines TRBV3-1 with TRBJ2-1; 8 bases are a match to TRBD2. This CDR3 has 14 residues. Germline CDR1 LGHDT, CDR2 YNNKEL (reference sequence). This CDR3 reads CANSQTGGGNEQFF. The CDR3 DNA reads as TGTGCCAACAGCCAGACGGGAGGGGGCAATGAGCAGTTCTTC.

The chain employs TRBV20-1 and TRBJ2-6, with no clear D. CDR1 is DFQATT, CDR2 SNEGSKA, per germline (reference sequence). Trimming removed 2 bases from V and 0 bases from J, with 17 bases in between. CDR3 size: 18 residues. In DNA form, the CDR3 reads TGCAGTGCTAGAATATTACCGGCCCCCTCCTCTGGGGCCAACGTCCTGACTTTC. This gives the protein CSARILPAPSSGANVLTF.

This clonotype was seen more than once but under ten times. The DNA of the CDR3 is TGTGCCAGCAGTTTATTCGGGCAGTCCCCTCTCAATGAGCAGTTCTTC. Amino acids: CASSLFGQSPLNEQFF. V usage is TRBV28 and J usage is TRBJ2-1; no clear D. The CDR3 has 16 amino acids. Germline V lookup: CDR1 MDHEN, CDR2 SYDVKM. Trimming took off 1 base at V and 6 bases at J, with 16 bases between the two ends.